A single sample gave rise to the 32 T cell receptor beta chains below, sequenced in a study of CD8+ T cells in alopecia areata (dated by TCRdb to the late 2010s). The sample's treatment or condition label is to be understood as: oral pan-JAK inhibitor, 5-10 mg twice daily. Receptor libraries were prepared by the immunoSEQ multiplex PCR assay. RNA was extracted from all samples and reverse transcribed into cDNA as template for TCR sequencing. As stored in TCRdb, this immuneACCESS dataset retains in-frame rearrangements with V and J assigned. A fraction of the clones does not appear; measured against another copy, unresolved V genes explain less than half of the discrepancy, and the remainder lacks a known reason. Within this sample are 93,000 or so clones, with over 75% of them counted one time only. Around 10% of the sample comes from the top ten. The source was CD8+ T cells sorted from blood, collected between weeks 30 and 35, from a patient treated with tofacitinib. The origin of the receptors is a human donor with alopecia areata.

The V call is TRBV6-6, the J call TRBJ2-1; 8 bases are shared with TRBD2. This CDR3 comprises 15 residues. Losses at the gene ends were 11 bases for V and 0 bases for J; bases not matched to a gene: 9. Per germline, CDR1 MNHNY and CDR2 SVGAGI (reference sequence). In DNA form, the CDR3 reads TGTGCCGGCGGGGGGACCTCCAGCTCCTACAATGAGCAGTTCTTC. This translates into CAGGGTSSSYNEQFF.

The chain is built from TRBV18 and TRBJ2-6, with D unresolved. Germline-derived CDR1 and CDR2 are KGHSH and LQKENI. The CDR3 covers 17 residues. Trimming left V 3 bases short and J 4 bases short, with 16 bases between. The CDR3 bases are TGTGCCAGCTCACCTATCTTTATGTATCAGGGGGCCAACGTCCTGACTTTC. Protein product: CASSPIFMYQGANVLTF.

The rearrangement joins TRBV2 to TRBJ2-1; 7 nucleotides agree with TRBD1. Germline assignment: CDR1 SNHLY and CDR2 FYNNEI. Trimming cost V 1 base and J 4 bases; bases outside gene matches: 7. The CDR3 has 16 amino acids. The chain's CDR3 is CASSEVVGTAYNEQFF. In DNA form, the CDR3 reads TGTGCCAGCAGTGAAGTGGTGGGGACAGCTTACAATGAGCAGTTCTTC.

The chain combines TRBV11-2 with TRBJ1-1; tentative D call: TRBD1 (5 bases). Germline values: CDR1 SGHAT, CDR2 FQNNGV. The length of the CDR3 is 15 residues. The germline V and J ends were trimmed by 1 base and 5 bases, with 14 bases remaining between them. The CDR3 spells CASSLAWGGETEAFF. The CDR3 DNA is TGTGCCAGCAGCTTAGCGTGGGGGGGAGAGACTGAAGCTTTCTTT.

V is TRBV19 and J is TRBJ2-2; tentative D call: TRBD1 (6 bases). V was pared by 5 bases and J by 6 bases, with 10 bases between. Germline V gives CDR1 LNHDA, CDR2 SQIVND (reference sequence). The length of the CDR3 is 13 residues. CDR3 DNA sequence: TGTGCCAGTAGTTACAGGGTGGCCGGGGAGCTGTTTTTT. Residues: CASSYRVAGELFF.

The CDR3 DNA is TGTGCCAGCAGCAAAGGGGACAACTCCTACGAGCAGTACTTC. It specifies CASSKGDNSYEQYF. V usage is TRBV21-1 and J usage is TRBJ2-7; TRBD1 is the table's D call, not checked against the DNA. TRBV21-1 is reported as a pseudogene. The CDR3 is 14 amino acids.

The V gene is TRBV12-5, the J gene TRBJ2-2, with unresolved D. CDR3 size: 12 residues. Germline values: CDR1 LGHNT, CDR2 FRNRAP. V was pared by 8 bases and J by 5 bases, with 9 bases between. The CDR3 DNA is TGTGCTAGTCACGGCCTGACCGGGGAGCTGTTTTTT. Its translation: CASHGLTGELFF.

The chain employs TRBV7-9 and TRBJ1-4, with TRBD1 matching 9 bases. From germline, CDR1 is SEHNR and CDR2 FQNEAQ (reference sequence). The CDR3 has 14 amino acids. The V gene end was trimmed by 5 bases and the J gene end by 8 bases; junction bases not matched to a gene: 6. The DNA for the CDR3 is TGTGCCAGCAGCATAACAGGGGGCTTGGAAAAACTGTTTTTT. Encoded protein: CASSITGGLEKLFF.

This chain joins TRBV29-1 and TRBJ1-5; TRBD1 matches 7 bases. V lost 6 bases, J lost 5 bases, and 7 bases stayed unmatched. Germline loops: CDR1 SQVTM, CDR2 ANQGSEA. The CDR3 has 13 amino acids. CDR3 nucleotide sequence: TGCAGCGTCAATACAGGGGAGGATCAGCCCCAGCATTTT. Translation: CSVNTGEDQPQHF.

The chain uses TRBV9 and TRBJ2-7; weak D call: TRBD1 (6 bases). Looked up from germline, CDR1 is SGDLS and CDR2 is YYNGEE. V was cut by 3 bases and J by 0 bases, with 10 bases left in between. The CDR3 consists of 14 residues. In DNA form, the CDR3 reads TGTGCCAGCAGCGCTGGGACACTCTCCTACGAGCAGTACTTC. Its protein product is CASSAGTLSYEQYF.

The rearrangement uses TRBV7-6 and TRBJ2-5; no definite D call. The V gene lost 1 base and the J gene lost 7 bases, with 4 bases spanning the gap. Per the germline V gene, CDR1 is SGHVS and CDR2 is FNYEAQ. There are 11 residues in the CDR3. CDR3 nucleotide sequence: TGTGCCAGCAGCTTAGTGGCGACCCAGTACTTC. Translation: CASSLVATQYF.

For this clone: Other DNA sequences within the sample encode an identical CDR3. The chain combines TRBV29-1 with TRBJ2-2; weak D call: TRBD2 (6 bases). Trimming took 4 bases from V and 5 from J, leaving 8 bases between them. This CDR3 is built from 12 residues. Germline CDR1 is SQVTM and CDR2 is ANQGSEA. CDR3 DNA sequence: TGCAGCGTTGTTCGGGGGACCGGGGAGCTGTTTTTT. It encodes CSVVRGTGELFF.

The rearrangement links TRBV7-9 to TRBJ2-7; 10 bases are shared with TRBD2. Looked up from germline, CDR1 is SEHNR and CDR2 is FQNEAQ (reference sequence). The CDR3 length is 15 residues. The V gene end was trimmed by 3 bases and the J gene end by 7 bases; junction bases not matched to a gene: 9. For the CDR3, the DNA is TGTGCCAGCAGCTTTCCTAGCGGGAGCATGGTTGAGCAGTACTTC. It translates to CASSFPSGSMVEQYF. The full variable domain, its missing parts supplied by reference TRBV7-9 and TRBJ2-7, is DTGVSQNPRHKITKRGQNVTFRCDPISEHNRLYWYRQTLGQGPEFLTYFQNEAQLEKSRLLSDRFSAERPKGSFSTLEIQRTEQGDSAMYLCASSFPSGSMVEQYFGPGTRLTVT.

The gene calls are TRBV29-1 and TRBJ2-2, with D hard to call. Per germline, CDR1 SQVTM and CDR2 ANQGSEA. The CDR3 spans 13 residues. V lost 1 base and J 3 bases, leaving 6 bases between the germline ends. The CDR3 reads CSVEASYTGELFF. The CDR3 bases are TGCAGCGTTGAAGCGTCGTACACCGGGGAGCTGTTTTTT.

The CDR3 nucleotides are TGTGCCAGCAGCTTGGCCTACGAGCAGTACTTC. It codes for CASSLAYEQYF. The rearrangement links TRBV5-5 to TRBJ2-7; D is uncertain. The CDR3 runs 11 residues. Trimming removed 0 bases at V and 2 bases at J, with 0 bases between. In germline, CDR1 is SGHKS, CDR2 YYEKEE (reference sequence).

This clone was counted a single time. This CDR3 reads CASSQEQSGGTDTQYF. The CDR3 nucleotides read TGTGCCAGCAGCCAAGAACAAAGCGGGGGCACAGATACGCAGTATTTT. V usage is TRBV4-2 and J usage is TRBJ2-3; 7 positions agree with TRBD2. CDR3 length: 16 amino acids. Germline CDR1 is LGHNA and CDR2 is YNFKEQ. V shed 0 bases, J shed 1 base, and the junction held 4 bases outside the gene matches.

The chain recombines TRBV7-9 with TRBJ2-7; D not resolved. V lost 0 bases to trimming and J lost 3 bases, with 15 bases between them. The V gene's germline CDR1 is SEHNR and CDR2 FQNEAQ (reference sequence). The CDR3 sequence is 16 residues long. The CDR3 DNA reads TGTGCCAGCAGCTTAGCGCCCCGGACCGCCAGCTACGAGCAGTACTTC. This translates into CASSLAPRTASYEQYF.

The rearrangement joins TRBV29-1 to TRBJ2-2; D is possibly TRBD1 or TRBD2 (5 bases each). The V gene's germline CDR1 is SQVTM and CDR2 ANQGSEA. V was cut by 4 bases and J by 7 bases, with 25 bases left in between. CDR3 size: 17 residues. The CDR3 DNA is TGCAGCGTTGGAGGGACCCCGGCGCTGGGCCGCGGCGGGGAGCTGTTTTTT. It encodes CSVGGTPALGRGGELFF.

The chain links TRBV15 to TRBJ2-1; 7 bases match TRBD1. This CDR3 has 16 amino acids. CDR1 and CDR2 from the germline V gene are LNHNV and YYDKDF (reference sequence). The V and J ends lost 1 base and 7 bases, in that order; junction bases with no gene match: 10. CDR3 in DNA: TGTGCCACCAGCAGAGTGAGGAAGGGGGCATTGAATGAGCAGTTCTTC. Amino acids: CATSRVRKGALNEQFF. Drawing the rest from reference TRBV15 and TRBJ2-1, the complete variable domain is DAMVIQNPRYQVTQFGKPVTLSCSQTLNHNVMYWYQQKSSQAPKLLFHYYDKDFNNEADTPDNFQSRRPNTSFCFLDIRSPGLGDTAMYLCATSRVRKGALNEQFFGPGTRLTVL.

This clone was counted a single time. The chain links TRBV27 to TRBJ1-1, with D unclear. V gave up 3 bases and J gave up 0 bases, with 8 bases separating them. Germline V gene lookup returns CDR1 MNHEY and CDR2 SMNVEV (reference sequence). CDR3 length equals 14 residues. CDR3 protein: CASSLFGMNTEAFF. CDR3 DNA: TGTGCCAGCAGTTTGTTCGGGATGAACACTGAAGCTTTCTTT.

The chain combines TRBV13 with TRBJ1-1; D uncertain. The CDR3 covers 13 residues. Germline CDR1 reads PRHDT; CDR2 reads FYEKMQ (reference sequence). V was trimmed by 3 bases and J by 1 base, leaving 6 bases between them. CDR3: CASSLNRNTEAFF. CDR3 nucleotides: TGTGCCAGCAGCTTGAACAGGAACACTGAAGCTTTCTTT.

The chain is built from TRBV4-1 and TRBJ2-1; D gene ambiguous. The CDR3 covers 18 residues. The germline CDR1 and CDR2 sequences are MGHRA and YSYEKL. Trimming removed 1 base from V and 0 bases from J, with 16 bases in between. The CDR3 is CASSQAAAGVNSYNEQFF. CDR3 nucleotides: TGCGCCAGCAGCCAAGCGGCCGCAGGAGTCAACTCCTACAATGAGCAGTTCTTC.

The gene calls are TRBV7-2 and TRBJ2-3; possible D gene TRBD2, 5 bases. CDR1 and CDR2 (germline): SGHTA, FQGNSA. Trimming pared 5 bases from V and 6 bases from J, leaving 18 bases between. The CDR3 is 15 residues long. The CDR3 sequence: CASSPSGNLLDTQYF. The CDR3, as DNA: TGTGCCAGCAGCCCCTCGGGGAACCTTTTGGATACGCAGTATTTT.

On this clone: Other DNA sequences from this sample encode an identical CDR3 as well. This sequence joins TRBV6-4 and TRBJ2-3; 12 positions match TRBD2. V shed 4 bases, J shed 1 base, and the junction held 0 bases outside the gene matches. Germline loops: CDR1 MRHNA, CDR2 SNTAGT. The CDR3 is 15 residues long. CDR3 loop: CASSGTSGGTDTQYF. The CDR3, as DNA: TGTGCCAGCAGTGGGACTAGCGGGGGCACAGATACGCAGTATTTT.

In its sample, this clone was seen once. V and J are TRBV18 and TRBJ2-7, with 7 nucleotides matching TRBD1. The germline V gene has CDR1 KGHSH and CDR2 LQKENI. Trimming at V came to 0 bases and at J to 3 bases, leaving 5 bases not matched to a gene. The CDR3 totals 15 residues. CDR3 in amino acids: CASSPPVTGVYEQYF. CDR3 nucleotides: TGTGCCAGCTCACCACCGGTAACAGGGGTCTACGAGCAGTACTTC.

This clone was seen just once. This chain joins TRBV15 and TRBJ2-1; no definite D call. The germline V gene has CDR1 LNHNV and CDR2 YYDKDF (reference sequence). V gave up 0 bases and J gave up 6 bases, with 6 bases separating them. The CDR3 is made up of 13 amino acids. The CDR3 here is CATSRDMLNEQFF. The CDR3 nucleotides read TGTGCCACCAGCAGAGACATGCTCAATGAGCAGTTCTTC.

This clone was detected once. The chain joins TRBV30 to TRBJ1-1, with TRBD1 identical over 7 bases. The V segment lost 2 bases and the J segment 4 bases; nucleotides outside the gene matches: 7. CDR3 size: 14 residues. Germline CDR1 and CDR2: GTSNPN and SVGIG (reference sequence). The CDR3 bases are TGTGCCTGGAGTCCAGAGGGACAGATCACTGAAGCTTTCTTT. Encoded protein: CAWSPEGQITEAFF.

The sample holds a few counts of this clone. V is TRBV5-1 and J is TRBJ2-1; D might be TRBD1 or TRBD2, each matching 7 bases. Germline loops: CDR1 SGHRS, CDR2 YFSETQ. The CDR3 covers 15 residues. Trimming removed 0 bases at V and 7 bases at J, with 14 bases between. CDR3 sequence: CASSLAPGGVNEQFF. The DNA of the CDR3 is TGCGCCAGCAGCTTGGCCCCAGGGGGGGTGAATGAGCAGTTCTTC. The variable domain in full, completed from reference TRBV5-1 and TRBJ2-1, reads KAGVTQTPRYLIKTRGQQVTLSCSPISGHRSVSWYQQTPGQGLQFLFEYFSETQRNKGNFPGRFSGRQFSNSRSEMNVSTLELGDSALYLCASSLAPGGVNEQFFGPGTRLTVL.

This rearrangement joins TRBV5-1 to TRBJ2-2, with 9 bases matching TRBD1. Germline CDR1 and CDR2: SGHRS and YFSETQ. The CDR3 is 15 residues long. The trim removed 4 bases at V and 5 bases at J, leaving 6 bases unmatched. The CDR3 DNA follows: TGCGCCAGCAGCAGGACAGGGGTTCGGACCGGGGAGCTGTTTTTT. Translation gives CASSRTGVRTGELFF. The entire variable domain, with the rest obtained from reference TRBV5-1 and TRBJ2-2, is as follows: KAGVTQTPRYLIKTRGQQVTLSCSPISGHRSVSWYQQTPGQGLQFLFEYFSETQRNKGNFPGRFSGRQFSNSRSEMNVSTLELGDSALYLCASSRTGVRTGELFFGEGSRLTVL.

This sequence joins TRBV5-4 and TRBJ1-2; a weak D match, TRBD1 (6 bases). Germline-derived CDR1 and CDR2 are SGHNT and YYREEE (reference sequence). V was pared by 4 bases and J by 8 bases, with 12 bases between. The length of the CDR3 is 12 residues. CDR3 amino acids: CASSPEGGGYTF. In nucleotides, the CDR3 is TGTGCCAGCAGCCCCGAAGGGGGGGGCTACACCTTC.

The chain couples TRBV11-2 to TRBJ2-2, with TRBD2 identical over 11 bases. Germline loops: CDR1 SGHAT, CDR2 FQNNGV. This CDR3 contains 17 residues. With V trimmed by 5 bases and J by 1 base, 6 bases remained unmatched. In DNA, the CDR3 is TGTGCCAGCAGCCAGACTAGCGGGAACTGGAACACCGGGGAGCTGTTTTTT. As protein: CASSQTSGNWNTGELFF.

In DNA, the CDR3 is TGCAGCGCTACCGGGGATAACACTGAAGCTTTCTTT. Translated: CSATGDNTEAFF. This chain uses TRBV29-1 with TRBJ1-1, with unresolved D. V gave up 7 bases and J gave up 2 bases, with 11 bases separating them. Looked up from germline, CDR1 is SQVTM and CDR2 is ANQGSEA. The CDR3 loop spans 12 amino acids.